The entry that follows covers one TCR beta chain sequence. V shed 2 bases and J 2 bases; nucleotides not matched to a gene: 1. The germline V gene has CDR1 SGHRS and CDR2 YFSETQ. CDR3 length equals 13 residues. Study processing details: Counts of nucleated cells, estimated from reference gene primer amplification, were obtained. Assay: immunoSEQ multiplex PCR; the TCRdb copy retains only in-frame clones and omits some. The V and J calls and clone size come from that table; D and trimming were worked out from the DNA. The repertoire has more than 100,000 clones, approximately 84% of them found once; the top ten carry 1.4% to 1.5%. This sample is part of a study of blood T cell repertoires in COVID-19. Study in general: Italy, Spain and the United States were the sources of the convalescent and acute COVID-19 samples. PBMCs, B-cell-depleted T cells, or T cells were the source of the cDNA or gDNA that made up the material.

This receptor was taken from a man in his sixties with acute or convalescent COVID-19. The specimen was peripheral blood. The V and J genes are TRBV5-1 and TRBJ2-7; TRBD1 aligns across 7 bases. The CDR3 bases are TGCGCCAGCAGCTTCGGGACAGCCTACGAGCAGTACTTC. It specifies CASSFGTAYEQYF. The full variable domain, with the rest looked up from reference TRBV5-1 and TRBJ2-7, is KAGVTQTPRYLIKTRGQQVTLSCSPISGHRSVSWYQQTPGQGLQFLFEYFSETQRNKGNFPGRFSGRQFSNSRSEMNVSTLELGDSALYLCASSFGTAYEQYFGPGTRLTVT.